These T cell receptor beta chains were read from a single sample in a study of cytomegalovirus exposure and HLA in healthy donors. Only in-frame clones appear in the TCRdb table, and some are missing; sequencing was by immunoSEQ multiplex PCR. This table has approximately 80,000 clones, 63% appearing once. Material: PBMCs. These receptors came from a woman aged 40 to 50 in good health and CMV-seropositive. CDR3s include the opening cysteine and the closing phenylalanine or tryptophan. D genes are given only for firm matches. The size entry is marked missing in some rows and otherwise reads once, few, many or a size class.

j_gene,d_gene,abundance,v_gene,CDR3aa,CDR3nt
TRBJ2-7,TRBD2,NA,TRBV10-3,CAISEFGEGAYEQYF,TGTGCCATCAGTGAGTTCGGGGAGGGAGCCTATGAGCAGTACTTC
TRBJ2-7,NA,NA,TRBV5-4,CASSPPVRSRKKLGDEQYF,TGTGCCAGCAGCCCCCCGGTTCGGAGCAGAAAAAAACTCGGGGACGAGCAGTACTTC
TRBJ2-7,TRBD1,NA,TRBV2,CASNLGQGAYEQYF,TGTGCCAGCAACCTCGGACAGGGGGCCTACGAGCAGTACTTC
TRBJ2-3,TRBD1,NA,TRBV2,CARGSGTGESDTQYF,TGTGCCAGGGGGTCCGGGACAGGGGAGTCAGATACGCAGTATTTT
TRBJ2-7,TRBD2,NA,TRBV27,CASSRLAGEKMEYF,TGTGCCAGCAGCCGACTAGCGGGAGAAAAGATGGAGTACTTC
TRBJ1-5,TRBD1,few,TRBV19,CASSIGGQGKYSNQPQHF,TGTGCCAGTAGTATCGGCGGACAGGGGAAGTACAGCAATCAGCCCCAGCATTTT
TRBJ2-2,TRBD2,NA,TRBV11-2,CASSDVGGRRAGELFF,TGTGCCAGCAGCGACGTCGGCGGGAGACGGGCCGGGGAGCTGTTTTTT
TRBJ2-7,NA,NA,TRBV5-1,CASSPGTQGTYEQYF,TGCGCCAGCAGCCCGGGGACGCAGGGGACCTACGAGCAGTACTTC
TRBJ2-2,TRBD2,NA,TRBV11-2,CASIPGLASLANTGELFF,TGTGCCAGCATCCCGGGACTAGCTTCACTCGCGAACACCGGGGAGCTGTTTTTT
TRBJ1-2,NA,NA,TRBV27,CASSFFGGRGGYTF,TGTGCCAGCAGTTTTTTCGGGGGGCGAGGCGGCTACACCTTC
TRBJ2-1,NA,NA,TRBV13,CASSLGLRNEQFF,TGTGCCAGCAGCTTAGGCCTTCGGAATGAGCAGTTCTTC
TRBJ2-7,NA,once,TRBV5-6,CASSSRQELMYEQYF,TGTGCCAGCAGCTCGAGACAGGAATTGATGTACGAGCAGTACTTC
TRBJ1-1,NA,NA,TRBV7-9,CASSLVGQNTEAFF,TGTGCCAGCAGCTTAGTCGGACAGAACACTGAAGCTTTCTTT
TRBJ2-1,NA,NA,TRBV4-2,CASSQGSYRPDSSYNEQFF,TGTGCCAGCAGCCAAGGGTCCTACCGCCCCGATAGCTCCTACAATGAGCAGTTCTTC
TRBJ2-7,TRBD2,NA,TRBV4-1,CASSLSLAGDYEQYF,TGCGCCAGCAGCTTAAGTCTCGCGGGGGACTACGAGCAGTACTTC
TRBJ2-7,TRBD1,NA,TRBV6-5,CASSSGQGGSYEQYF,TGTGCCAGCAGTTCCGGACAGGGAGGCTCCTACGAGCAGTACTTC